Below are 9 T cell receptor beta chains sequenced from a single sample in a study of T cells after yellow fever vaccination. MiXCR, run by TCRdb on the 5' RACE reads, gives a single entry per CDR3 protein. The sample has about 4,300 distinct CDR3 sequences, over 3% seen once; the top ten hold roughly three fifths. This sample comprised PBMCs, either bulk or a sorted T-cell subset (CD4+, CD8+, memory, or dextramer-sorted; not recorded which), obtained 15 days after the yellow fever booster vaccination. These receptors all stem from a man younger than 45 who received the YFV17D yellow fever vaccine.

This clonotype was observed many times. The CDR3 loop reads CASSPEGHGTDTQYF. Written as DNA, the CDR3 is TGTGCCAGCAGCCCTGAGGGGCACGGCACAGATACGCAGTATTTT. The genes are TRBV9 and TRBJ2-3; D might be TRBD1 or TRBD2, each matching 5 bases. The CDR3 is 15 residues long. Germline CDR1 SGDLS, CDR2 YYNGEE. V lost 4 bases and J 1 base, leaving 13 bases between the germline ends.

This clonotype showed up many times. The rearrangement links TRBV20-1 to TRBJ2-1; D is unresolved. This CDR3 region has 13 residues. Trimming stripped 0 bases from V and 8 bases from J, with 11 bases between. Germline V gene data show CDR1 as DFQATT and CDR2 as SNEGSKA (reference sequence). The CDR3 region is CSAREYRLDEQFF. CDR3 bases: TGCAGTGCTAGAGAATACCGGCTGGATGAGCAGTTCTTC.

This clonotype is classed as medium-sized (0.01 to 0.1%). The V gene is TRBV7-9, the J gene TRBJ2-2; no clear D. CDR3 length: 12 residues. V was cut by 9 bases and J by 4 bases, with 9 bases left in between. The germline CDR1 and CDR2 sequences are SEHNR and FQNEAQ (reference sequence). This CDR3 reads CASLFLTGELFF. CDR3 DNA: TGTGCCAGTCTTTTTCTCACCGGGGAGCTGTTTTTT.

This clonotype has at least ten counts. The rearrangement links TRBV27 to TRBJ2-3, with D maybe TRBD1 (5 bases). This CDR3 region has 13 residues. Germline V gene data show CDR1 as MNHEY and CDR2 as SMNVEV (reference sequence). Deletions cut 1 base from V and 4 bases from J, with 6 bases between. CDR3 region: CASSLWGPDTQYF. The CDR3 coding sequence is TGTGCCAGCAGTTTATGGGGCCCAGATACGCAGTATTTT.

This clonotype was detected many times. The chain is built from TRBV19 and TRBJ2-1; 14 bases are shared with TRBD2. CDR1 is LNHDA and CDR2 is SQIVND in the germline V gene (reference sequence). V trimming: 9 bases; J trimming: 10 bases; junction bases outside the gene matches: 11. This CDR3 region has 15 residues. The CDR3 sequence: CARRTGTSGRGEQFF. The DNA for the CDR3 is TGTGCCAGGCGGACCGGGACTAGCGGGAGAGGGGAGCAGTTCTTC. The full variable domain, in which reference TRBV19 and TRBJ2-1 provide the parts outside the CDR3, is DGGITQSPKYLFRKEGQNVTLSCEQNLNHDAMYWYRQDPGQGLRLIYYSQIVNDFQKGDIAEGYSVSREKKESFPLTVTSAQKNPTAFYLCARRTGTSGRGEQFFGPGTRLTVL.

This clonotype came up many times. The rearrangement uses TRBV7-9 and TRBJ2-1; D is unresolved. Per germline, CDR1 SEHNR and CDR2 FQNEAQ (reference sequence). The V gene lost 0 bases and the J gene lost 1 base, with 10 bases spanning the gap. The CDR3 length is 16 residues. The CDR3 nucleotides are TGTGCCAGCAGCTTAGCTGGAAGTAATTCCTACAATGAGCAGTTCTTC. This sequence encodes CASSLAGSNSYNEQFF.

This clonotype showed up many times. This chain links TRBV5-1 with TRBJ2-1, with 12 bases fitting TRBD2. Germline CDR1 SGHRS, CDR2 YFSETQ. The CDR3 length is 17 residues. V gave up 0 bases and J gave up 7 bases; unmatched junction bases: 8. The CDR3 spells CASSLEVPSGRANEQFF. As DNA, the CDR3 is TGCGCCAGCAGCTTGGAAGTACCTAGCGGGAGGGCGAATGAGCAGTTCTTC.

At least ten counts were recorded for this clonotype. The gene calls are TRBV19 and TRBJ1-1; D is possibly TRBD1 (6 bases). Trimming stripped 8 bases from V and 1 base from J, with 17 bases between. The CDR3 extends over 15 amino acids. Germline V CDR1 and CDR2: LNHDA, SQIVND (reference sequence). The CDR3 nucleotides are TGTGCCAGTCTGCCTACTCGCAGGGGGAACACTGAAGCTTTCTTT. Protein: CASLPTRRGNTEAFF.

In this sample, this clonotype turned up once. The chain links TRBV11-2 to TRBJ2-2; D gene unclear. V lost 5 bases and J lost 4, with 23 bases in between. Germline V CDR1 and CDR2: SGHAT, FQNNGV. The length of the CDR3 is 18 residues. The DNA for the CDR3 is TGTGCCAGCAGCCCCCGATTGCTCGGTGGGCACACCACCGGGGAGCTGTTTTTT. Its protein is CASSPRLLGGHTTGELFF.